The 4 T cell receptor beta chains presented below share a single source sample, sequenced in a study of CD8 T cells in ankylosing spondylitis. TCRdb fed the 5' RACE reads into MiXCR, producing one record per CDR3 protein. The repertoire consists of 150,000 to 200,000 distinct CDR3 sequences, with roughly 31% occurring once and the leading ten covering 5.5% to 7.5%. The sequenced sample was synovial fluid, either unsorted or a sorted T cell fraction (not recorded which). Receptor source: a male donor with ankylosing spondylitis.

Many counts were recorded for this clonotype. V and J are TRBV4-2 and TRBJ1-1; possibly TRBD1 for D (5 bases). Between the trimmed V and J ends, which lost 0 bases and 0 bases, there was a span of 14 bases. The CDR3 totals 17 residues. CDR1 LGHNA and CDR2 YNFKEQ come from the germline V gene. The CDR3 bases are TGTGCCAGCAGCCAAGAAAGATACGGGGCCATGAACACTGAAGCTTTCTTT. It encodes CASSQERYGAMNTEAFF.

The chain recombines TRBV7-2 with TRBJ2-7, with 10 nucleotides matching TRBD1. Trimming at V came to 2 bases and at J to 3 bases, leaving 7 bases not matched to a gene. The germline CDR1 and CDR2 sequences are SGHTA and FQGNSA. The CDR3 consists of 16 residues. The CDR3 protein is CASSLRPGQGHYEQYF. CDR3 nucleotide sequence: TGTGCCAGCAGCTTAAGACCGGGACAGGGGCACTACGAGCAGTACTTC.

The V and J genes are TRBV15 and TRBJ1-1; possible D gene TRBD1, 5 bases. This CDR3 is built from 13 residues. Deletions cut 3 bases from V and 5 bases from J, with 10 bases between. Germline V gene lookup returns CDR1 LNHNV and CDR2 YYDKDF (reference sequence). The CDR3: CATSSQGGTEAFF. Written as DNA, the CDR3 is TGTGCCACCAGCAGCCAGGGTGGAACTGAAGCTTTCTTT. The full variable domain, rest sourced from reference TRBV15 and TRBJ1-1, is DAMVIQNPRYQVTQFGKPVTLSCSQTLNHNVMYWYQQKSSQAPKLLFHYYDKDFNNEADTPDNFQSRRPNTSFCFLDIRSPGLGDTAMYLCATSSQGGTEAFFGQGTRLTVV.

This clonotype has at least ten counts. CDR3 amino acids: CASSFLAGGPGAYNEQFF. Here the CDR3 DNA reads TGTGCCAGCAGTTTCCTAGCGGGGGGGCCGGGCGCCTACAATGAGCAGTTCTTC. The rearrangement joins TRBV6-5 to TRBJ2-1, with TRBD2 identical over 12 bases. This CDR3 has 18 amino acids. J was trimmed by 2 bases and V by 4 bases; bases with no gene match: 9. The germline gives CDR1 MNHEY, CDR2 SVGAGI.